Listed below are T cell receptor beta chains from one sample, sequenced in a study of human T cells and chemical hapten exposure. TCRdb fed the RACE reads into MiXCR, producing one record per CDR3 protein. The table has 85,000 to 95,000 distinct CDR3 sequences, around 8.8% seen once. The specimen sequenced was whole blood. The source of these receptors is a female donor in good health. Some clones in this sample may be carry-over from other donors' samples. Each CDR3 is given with its conserved first and last residue. Some rows have no size entry. The others give once, few or many, or a class for an expanded clone.

clone size,J gene,V gene,CDR3 length,CDR3 protein
few,TRBJ2-7,TRBV7-8,12,CASRGSWNEQYF
few,TRBJ1-5,TRBV28,18,CASSLKVGQGFSNQPQHF
-,TRBJ1-1,TRBV2,15,CASSGSQGIRTEAFF
many,TRBJ1-3,TRBV2,15,CASSTGTRTGNTIYF
-,TRBJ1-5,TRBV24-1,16,CATSDFRTGNNQPQHF
-,TRBJ1-1,TRBV30,13,CAWSVNVNTEAFF
few,TRBJ1-6,TRBV19,12,CASSIDNSPLHF
few,TRBJ1-1,TRBV29-1,13,CSVEARGNTEAFF
few,TRBJ1-2,TRBV29-1,13,CSAERGQNYGYTF
-,TRBJ2-7,TRBV27,18,CASIATGTSGNFRYEQYF
few,TRBJ2-3,TRBV6-5,15,CASSRSRRETNTQYF
many,TRBJ1-4,TRBV12-3/TRBV12-4,15,CASSLQGQINEKLFF
-,TRBJ2-4,TRBV4-3,15,CASSQQGSAKNIQYF
few,TRBJ1-5,TRBV19,12,CAICRVYQPQHF
-,TRBJ2-3,TRBV11-3,12,CASSLDQDTQYF
-,TRBJ2-1,TRBV27,15,CASSRRDRGRNEQFF
few,TRBJ2-3,TRBV14,17,CASSQRGDPPSTDTQYF
-,TRBJ2-3,TRBV29-1,14,CSVQGGSSSDTQYF
many,TRBJ1-1,TRBV29-1,12,CSVGTEGTEAFF
-,TRBJ1-1,TRBV4-3,15,CASSQSRGGGAEAFF
-,TRBJ1-5,TRBV6-5,15,CASSLAGNVGQPQHF
-,TRBJ1-1,TRBV12-3/TRBV12-4,14,CASSGDRARTEAFF
few,TRBJ1-5,TRBV10-3,16,CAISAEVTGGDQPQHF
-,TRBJ2-3,TRBV18,14,CASSPPSRTDTQYF
few,TRBJ2-7,TRBV6-2/TRBV6-3,18,CASSYELAGGDYPYEQYF
many,TRBJ1-5,TRBV3-1,15,CASSQGALNHQPQHF
many,TRBJ1-1,TRBV6-2/TRBV6-3,16,CASSYTPGGMNTEAFF
-,TRBJ1-5,TRBV12-3/TRBV12-4,18,CASSPTDSSFSGNQPQHF
-,TRBJ2-3,TRBV20-1,16,CSARSEAGVSTDTQYF
few,TRBJ2-5,TRBV5-1,13,CASSGLNGETQYF
-,TRBJ2-7,TRBV29-1,13,CSRRGKSSYEQYF
-,TRBJ2-4,TRBV12-3/TRBV12-4,18,CASSLEIAGGVAKNIQYF
few,TRBJ2-7,TRBV29-1,13,CSVGSGTTYEQYF
many,TRBJ2-5,TRBV6-2/TRBV6-3,15,CASSYQSWYRETQYF
-,TRBJ2-1,TRBV20-1,14,CSADREDHNNEQFF
-,TRBJ1-6,TRBV6-6,15,CASGYRGNYNSPLHF
many,TRBJ2-6,TRBV18,16,CATTGQGRSGANVLTF
few,TRBJ1-5,TRBV7-9,17,CASSRAGAENGNQPQHF
-,TRBJ2-1,TRBV14,16,CASSQDPLRGRGEQFF
-,TRBJ2-7,TRBV20-1,15,CSAINALAGEYEQYF
-,TRBJ2-7,TRBV7-2,15,CASSKGGLAGDEQYF
-,TRBJ1-1,TRBV28,14,CASSLQGAPGEAFF
-,TRBJ2-7,TRBV28,14,CASGNSGVGYEQYF
few,TRBJ1-1,TRBV14,13,CASSQVGGDEAFF
few,TRBJ2-7,TRBV28,13,CASSFSGRYEQYF
many,TRBJ2-3,TRBV7-2,13,CASSYDRAYTQYF
many,TRBJ2-7,TRBV20-1,15,CSARGTLAGVNEQYF
many,TRBJ1-6,TRBV7-9,14,CASSSETGNSPLHF
few,TRBJ2-7,TRBV6-2/TRBV6-3,15,CASSYSGGSSYEQYF
-,TRBJ1-5,TRBV6-2/TRBV6-3,14,CASSYQGAEQPQHF
few,TRBJ2-1,TRBV6-6,15,CASSYEGAGYNEQFF
-,TRBJ2-7,TRBV29-1,11,CSVESVYEQYF
-,TRBJ1-2,TRBV28,14,CASSPLSRDYGYTF
-,TRBJ2-7,TRBV27,12,CASRRSTYEQYF
few,TRBJ2-7,TRBV30,13,CAGSQGVWYEQYF
-,TRBJ1-3,TRBV19,15,CATSEWTPPGNTIYF
-,TRBJ1-5,TRBV6-2/TRBV6-3,13,CASSYSSRGPQHF
few,TRBJ2-1,TRBV6-1,15,CASSETSGAYNEQFF